This T cell receptor beta chain was documented in a study of cytomegalovirus exposure and HLA in healthy donors. Regarding the study as a whole: Investigators reported 150 to 200 TCR beta chains as tied to cytomegalovirus. Earlier results showed most TCR beta V segments being productive about 87% or about 30% of the time. It emerged from a later analysis that several of the most significant clusters appeared to be linked to common viral pathogens.

For this clone: Its antigen is currently unknown. At the DNA level, this CDR3 is encoded by other sequences in the same sample as well.

Use of 60 Vbeta and 13 Jbeta primers characterized the PCR. Libraries were prepared by immunoSEQ multiplex PCR; TCRdb keeps only in-frame clonotypes and omits some of them. The repertoire has roughly 130,000 clones, around 9% of them found once; the top ten carry under 5.5%. Sequenced sample: PBMCs. This TCR was recovered from a man aged 35 to 55 in good health and CMV-seronegative.

The CDR3 spells CASSLDSYNEQFF. CDR3 in DNA: TGTGCCAGCAGCTTAGACAGCTACAATGAGCAGTTCTTC. J is TRBJ2-1 and V is TRBV7-2; no firm D call. The CDR3 is 13 amino acids. The germline V gene encodes CDR1 SGHTA and CDR2 FQGNSA. Trimming took 1 base from V and 3 from J, leaving 4 bases between them.